These T cell receptor beta chains were read from a single sample in a study of OX40 agonist ivuxolimab in advanced cancers. Clones were read by immunoSEQ multiplex PCR, and TCRdb kept only the in-frame ones, dropping some. The table lists some 150,000 clones, about nine tenths of them singletons, with approximately 1% in the top ten. Specimen: CD4+ or CD8+ T cells sorted from blood, collected in a trial of the OX40 agonist ivuxolimab. The receptors shown here come from an adult with an advanced solid tumor such as melanoma, head and neck, liver or kidney cancer. Both conserved end residues are part of each CDR3. D genes are given only for firm matches. Expanded clones are given a class, and other clones once, few, many or no size at all.

TRBV27	-	-	TRBJ1-2	TGTGCCAGCAGTTTTTCTGCGGGCTATGGCTACACCTTC	CASSFSAGYGYTF
TRBV19	-	-	TRBJ1-5	TGTGCCAGTAGTATAGATCATGGGACGGGCGGCCATCAGCCCCAGCATTTT	CASSIDHGTGGHQPQHF
TRBV4-1	-	-	TRBJ1-1	TGCGCCAGCAGCAAAAACACTGAAGCTTTCTTT	CASSKNTEAFF
TRBV7-6	-	-	TRBJ1-4	TGTGCCAGCAGCTTAGGTTGGCAGGGTAGCGCAACTAATGAAAAACTGTTTTTT	CASSLGWQGSATNEKLFF
TRBV7-7	-	few	TRBJ1-1	TGTGCTAGCAGCTCTAAACCGGGCACTGAAGCTTTCTTT	CASSSKPGTEAFF
TRBV6-6	-	-	TRBJ1-4	TGTGCCAGCAGTTACCCAGGATCCCTGTTTGAAAAACTGTTTTTT	CASSYPGSLFEKLFF
TRBV18	-	-	TRBJ2-2	TGTGCCAGCTCACCAGACAGGACCCTTTCGAACACCGGGGAGCTGTTTTTT	CASSPDRTLSNTGELFF
TRBV6-5	-	once	TRBJ2-7	TGTGCCAGCAGATCGTTTGAGGGATTGGGCCACGAGCAGTACTTC	CASRSFEGLGHEQYF
TRBV28	-	-	TRBJ2-3	TGTGCCAGCAGTTTACCGAGTAGGACGCGTTCTAGCACAGATACGCAGTATTTT	CASSLPSRTRSSTDTQYF
TRBV2	-	-	TRBJ2-2	TGTGCCAGCAGAGCTGGGGGCTTCGGGGAGCTGTTTTTT	CASRAGGFGELFF
TRBV6-5	TRBD1	-	TRBJ1-5	TGTGCCAGCAGCCCTGGGACAGCAAACAATCAGCCCCAGCATTTT	CASSPGTANNQPQHF
TRBV5-1	-	-	TRBJ1-2	TGCGCCAGCAGCTTGGGGACAGCCGCCCGATATGGCTACACCTTC	CASSLGTAARYGYTF
TRBV6-5	-	-	TRBJ2-4	TGTGCCAGCAGTTACTCTGGAGCATTCAAAAACATTCAGTACTTC	CASSYSGAFKNIQYF
TRBV19	-	once	TRBJ2-3	TGTGCCGCCCGGGACAATGGCTATACGCAGTATTTT	CAARDNGYTQYF
TRBV5-4	TRBD1	-	TRBJ1-4	TGTGCCAGCAGCTCACAGGGGGCGGACAAACTGTTTTTT	CASSSQGADKLFF
TRBV2	TRBD1	-	TRBJ1-4	TGTGCCAGCAAGGACAGGGTTGCTACTAATGAAAAACTGTTTTTT	CASKDRVATNEKLFF
TRBV18	-	few	TRBJ1-1	TGTGCCAGCTCACCCGGTGGTGAAGTGGTCACTGAAGCTTTCTTT	CASSPGGEVVTEAFF
TRBV5-4	-	-	TRBJ2-1	TGTGCCAGCAGCTCGGCCGTGGGATTCTACAATGAGCAGTTCTTC	CASSSAVGFYNEQFF
TRBV4-1	-	few	TRBJ1-1	TGCGCCAGCAGCCAAGATAGGCGAGCTTTCTTT	CASSQDRRAFF
TRBV19	TRBD1	-	TRBJ1-1	TGTGCCAGTAGTACGAGAGCCGGGACAGGGGCGGATGAAGCTTTCTTT	CASSTRAGTGADEAFF
TRBV6-5	TRBD2	-	TRBJ2-1	TGTGCCAGCAGTTCCCCCGGGACTAGCGGGAGGGATGAGCAGTTCTTC	CASSSPGTSGRDEQFF
TRBV6-1	TRBD1	-	TRBJ2-4	TGTGCCAGCAGTGAAGTCGCAGGGGGTTACATTCAGTACTTC	CASSEVAGGYIQYF
TRBV11-1	-	-	TRBJ1-1	TGTGCCAGCAGAAAAGGGGGGACGGGTGGCACTGAAGCTTTCTTT	CASRKGGTGGTEAFF
TRBV9	-	-	TRBJ2-1	TGTGCCAGCAGCGTAAGGGCAACGGCGAGCGGGTACAATGAGCAGTTCTTC	CASSVRATASGYNEQFF
TRBV7-9	-	-	TRBJ1-3	TGTGCCAGCAGCTTAAGTCAGTTGGGGTCTGGAAACACCATATATTTT	CASSLSQLGSGNTIYF
TRBV5-1	TRBD2	-	TRBJ2-3	TGCGCCAGCAGCTTGGATTTAGCGGGAGCCTTGGCAGATACGCAGTATTTT	CASSLDLAGALADTQYF
TRBV6-1	TRBD1	-	TRBJ2-1	TGTGCCAGCAGTGACTTGACAGGGGGAGGAAATGAGCAGTTCTTC	CASSDLTGGGNEQFF
TRBV30	TRBD1	-	TRBJ2-2	TGTGCCTCCGACAGGGAGAACACCGGGGAGCTGTTTTTT	CASDRENTGELFF
TRBV14	-	-	TRBJ1-5	TGTGCCAGCAGCGAAGACCGCCTGACAGTTAGCAATCAGCCCCAGCATTTT	CASSEDRLTVSNQPQHF
TRBV29-1	-	once	TRBJ2-3	TGCAGCGTTGGGCAGGACCCCCGGGGTACGCAGTATTTT	CSVGQDPRGTQYF
TRBV28	-	-	TRBJ1-2	TGTGCCAGCAGTTCCGGGACCGCGGTCAACTATGGCTACACCTTC	CASSSGTAVNYGYTF